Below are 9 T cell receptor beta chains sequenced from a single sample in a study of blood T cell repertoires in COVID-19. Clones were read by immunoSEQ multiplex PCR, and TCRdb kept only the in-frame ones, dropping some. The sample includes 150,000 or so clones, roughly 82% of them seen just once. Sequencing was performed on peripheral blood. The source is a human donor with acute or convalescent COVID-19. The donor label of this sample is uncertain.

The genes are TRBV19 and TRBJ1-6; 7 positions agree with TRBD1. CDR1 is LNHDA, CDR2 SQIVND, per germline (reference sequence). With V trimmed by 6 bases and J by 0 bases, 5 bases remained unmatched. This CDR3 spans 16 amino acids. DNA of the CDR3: TGTGCCAGTAGCTCCGGGACAGTCTCCTATAATTCACCCCTCCACTTT. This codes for CASSSGTVSYNSPLHF. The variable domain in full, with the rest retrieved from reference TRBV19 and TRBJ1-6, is DGGITQSPKYLFRKEGQNVTLSCEQNLNHDAMYWYRQDPGQGLRLIYYSQIVNDFQKGDIAEGYSVSREKKESFPLTVTSAQKNPTAFYLCASSSGTVSYNSPLHFGNGTRLTVT.

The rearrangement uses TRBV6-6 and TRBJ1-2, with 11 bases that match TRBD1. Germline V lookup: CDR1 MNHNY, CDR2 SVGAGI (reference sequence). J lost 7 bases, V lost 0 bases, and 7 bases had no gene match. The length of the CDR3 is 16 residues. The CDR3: CASSYSGTGGFSGYTF. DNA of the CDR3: TGTGCCAGCAGTTACTCGGGGACAGGGGGATTCTCTGGCTACACCTTC.

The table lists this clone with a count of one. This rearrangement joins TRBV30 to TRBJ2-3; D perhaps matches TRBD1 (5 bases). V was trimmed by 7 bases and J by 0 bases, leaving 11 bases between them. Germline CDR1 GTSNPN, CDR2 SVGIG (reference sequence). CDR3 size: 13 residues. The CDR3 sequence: CALTVSSTDTQYF. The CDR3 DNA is TGTGCCTTGACAGTATCTAGCACAGATACGCAGTATTTT.

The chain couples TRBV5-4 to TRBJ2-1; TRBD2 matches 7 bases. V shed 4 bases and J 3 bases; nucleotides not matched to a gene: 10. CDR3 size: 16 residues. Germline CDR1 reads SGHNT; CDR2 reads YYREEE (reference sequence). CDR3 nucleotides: TGTGCCAGCAGCCCTCAAGTCGGGGGGATCTACAATGAGCAGTTCTTC. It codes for CASSPQVGGIYNEQFF. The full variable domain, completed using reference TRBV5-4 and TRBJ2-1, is ETGVTQSPTHLIKTRGQQVTLRCSSQSGHNTVSWYQQALGQGPQFIFQYYREEENGRGNFPPRFSGLQFPNYSSELNVNALELDDSALYLCASSPQVGGIYNEQFFGPGTRLTVL.

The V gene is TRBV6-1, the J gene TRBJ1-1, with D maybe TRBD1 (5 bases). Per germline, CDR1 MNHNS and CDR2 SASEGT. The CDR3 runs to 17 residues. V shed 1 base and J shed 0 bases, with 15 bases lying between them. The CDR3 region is CASSEVPTGRMNTEAFF. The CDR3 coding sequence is TGTGCCAGCAGTGAAGTCCCAACAGGACGAATGAACACTGAAGCTTTCTTT.

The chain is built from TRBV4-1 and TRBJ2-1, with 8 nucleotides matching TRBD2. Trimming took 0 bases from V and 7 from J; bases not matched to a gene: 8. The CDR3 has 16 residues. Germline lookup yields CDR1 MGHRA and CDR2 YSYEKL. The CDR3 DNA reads TGCGCCAGCAGCCAAGATCGGGGAATAGCGGGGAATGAGCAGTTCTTC. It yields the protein CASSQDRGIAGNEQFF.

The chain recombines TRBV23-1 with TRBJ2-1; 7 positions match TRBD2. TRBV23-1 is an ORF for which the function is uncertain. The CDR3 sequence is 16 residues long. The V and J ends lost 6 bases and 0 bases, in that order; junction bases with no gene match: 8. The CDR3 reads CASSPSGAVSYNEQFF. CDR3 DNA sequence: TGCGCCAGCAGCCCCAGCGGGGCTGTCTCCTACAATGAGCAGTTCTTC.

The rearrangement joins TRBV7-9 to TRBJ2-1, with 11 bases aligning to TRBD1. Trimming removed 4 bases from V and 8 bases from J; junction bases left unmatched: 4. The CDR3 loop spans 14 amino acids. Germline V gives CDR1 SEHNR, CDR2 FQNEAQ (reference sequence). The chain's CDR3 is CASSSWDRGDEQFF. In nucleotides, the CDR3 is TGTGCCAGCAGCTCGTGGGACAGGGGGGATGAGCAGTTCTTC.

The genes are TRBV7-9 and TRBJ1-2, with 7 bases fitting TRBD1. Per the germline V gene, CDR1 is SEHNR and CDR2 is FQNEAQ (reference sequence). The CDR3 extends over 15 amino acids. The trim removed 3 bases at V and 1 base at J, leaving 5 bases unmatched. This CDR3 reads CASSLWDRFNYGYTF. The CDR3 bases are TGTGCCAGCAGCTTGTGGGACAGATTTAACTATGGCTACACCTTC.